Only one count was recorded for the clone carrying this T cell receptor (beta chain). Antigen: not known. The PCR ran on 60 Vbeta and 13 Jbeta primers. The repertoire was sequenced with immunoSEQ multiplex PCR; TCRdb's copy has only in-frame clones and lacks some. The sample contains 120,000 or so clones, around four fifths of which appear only once. This entry belongs to a study of cytomegalovirus exposure and HLA in healthy donors. Looking at the study overall: Researchers previously reported finding fewer than 120 million unique TCR beta sequences from roughly 200 million T cells. Most donors, around 81% of over 300 genotyped, fell in the Caucasian-associated ancestry cluster.

Germline CDR1 SGHKS, CDR2 YYEKEE (reference sequence). V lost 0 bases and J 4 bases, leaving 17 bases between the germline ends. The length of the CDR3 is 18 residues. Notes on the study in general: Sequence variants that were highly shared formed a cluster that was likely a sequencing artifact.

The rearrangement uses TRBV5-5 and TRBJ2-6; no firm D call. This TCR came from a woman aged 40 to 50 in good health and CMV-seropositive. The sequenced sample consisted of PBMCs. For the CDR3, the DNA is TGTGCCAGCAGCTTGGCACGTTCGTTCGGGTCCGGGGCCAACGTCCTGACTTTC. It specifies CASSLARSFGSGANVLTF.